These T cell receptor beta chains were read from a single sample in a study of T cell responses to AZD1222 COVID-19 vaccine. TCRdb keeps only in-frame clones here, not all; method: immunoSEQ multiplex PCR. The sample has 130,000 or so clones; about 90% are singletons. Sequenced material: peripheral blood, taken on day 0 of AZD1222 vaccination. Receptors were obtained from an adult in good health. CDR3s include the opening cysteine and the closing phenylalanine or tryptophan. D genes are given only for firm matches. Some rows mark clone size as missing; the rest say once, few, many or name a class of expanded clone.

j_call: TRBJ1-6
clone_size: -
d_call: -
v_call: TRBV5-4
cdr3_nt: TGTGCCAGCAGCTTGGGCAGGGAGGGGAATTCACCCCTCCACTTT
cdr3_aa: CASSLGREGNSPLHF

j_call: TRBJ1-1
clone_size: -
d_call: -
v_call: TRBV19
cdr3_nt: TGTGCCAGTAGCCCCGGAGTAGGGCGGGGAGGCACTGAAGCTTTCTTT
cdr3_aa: CASSPGVGRGGTEAFF

j_call: TRBJ1-5
clone_size: -
d_call: -
v_call: TRBV19
cdr3_nt: TGTGCCAGTAGTATACAGGTTGGTCAGCCCCAGCATTTT
cdr3_aa: CASSIQVGQPQHF

j_call: TRBJ2-5
clone_size: -
d_call: TRBD2
v_call: TRBV7-2
cdr3_nt: TGTGCCAGCAGCTTAGGCCTAGCGGGGGAGACCCAGTACTTC
cdr3_aa: CASSLGLAGETQYF

j_call: TRBJ2-5
clone_size: few
d_call: TRBD1
v_call: TRBV7-3
cdr3_nt: TGTGCCAGCAGTCCGGACAGGGGAGAGACCCAGTACTTC
cdr3_aa: CASSPDRGETQYF

j_call: TRBJ2-3
clone_size: -
d_call: -
v_call: TRBV4-3
cdr3_nt: TGCGCCAGCTCGCCCCTGCAGGGTGCAGATACGCAGTATTTT
cdr3_aa: CASSPLQGADTQYF

j_call: TRBJ1-6
clone_size: -
d_call: -
v_call: TRBV7-9
cdr3_nt: TGTGCCAGCAGCTTAGTATCCATTTCACCCCTCCACTTT
cdr3_aa: CASSLVSISPLHF

j_call: TRBJ1-1
clone_size: -
d_call: TRBD1
v_call: TRBV11-2
cdr3_nt: TGTGCCAGCAGCTTAGGGAGAATCGGGACAGGGAACACTGAAGCTTTCTTT
cdr3_aa: CASSLGRIGTGNTEAFF

j_call: TRBJ1-5
clone_size: few
d_call: TRBD1
v_call: TRBV14
cdr3_nt: TGTGCCAGCAGCCAAGTCCGGACAGGGGCTAAGCCCCAGCATTTT
cdr3_aa: CASSQVRTGAKPQHF

j_call: TRBJ1-2
clone_size: -
d_call: -
v_call: TRBV7-9
cdr3_nt: TGTGCCAGCAGCGCCGGTCGGGGGCTCGGCTACACCTTC
cdr3_aa: CASSAGRGLGYTF

j_call: TRBJ2-2
clone_size: -
d_call: -
v_call: TRBV14
cdr3_nt: TGTGCCAGCAGCCCCTTCCGGCAGTTCGCCGGGGAGCTGTTTTTT
cdr3_aa: CASSPFRQFAGELFF

j_call: TRBJ2-2
clone_size: -
d_call: -
v_call: TRBV21-1
cdr3_nt: TGTGCCAGCAGCTTCCGGGACCCTCGATGGACCGGGGAGCTGTTTTTT
cdr3_aa: CASSFRDPRWTGELFF

j_call: TRBJ2-1
clone_size: few
d_call: TRBD1
v_call: TRBV29-1
cdr3_nt: TGCAGCGGTACGACAGGGTACAATGAGCAGTTCTTC
cdr3_aa: CSGTTGYNEQFF

j_call: TRBJ2-7
clone_size: -
d_call: -
v_call: TRBV6-2/TRBV6-3
cdr3_nt: TGTGCCAGCAGTAAAGCCTCGGGCGGACGCCTATACGAGCAGTACTTC
cdr3_aa: CASSKASGGRLYEQYF

j_call: TRBJ1-6
clone_size: few
d_call: -
v_call: TRBV7-8
cdr3_nt: TGTGCCAGCAGCAAAGGGCAGGGGTATAATTCACCCCTCCACTTT
cdr3_aa: CASSKGQGYNSPLHF

j_call: TRBJ1-3
clone_size: -
d_call: TRBD1
v_call: TRBV7-9
cdr3_nt: TGTGCCAGCAGCTACGTCGGGCAGGGGGTTGGAAACACCATATATTTT
cdr3_aa: CASSYVGQGVGNTIYF

j_call: TRBJ1-1
clone_size: -
d_call: TRBD1
v_call: TRBV5-1
cdr3_nt: TGCGCCAGCAGCTTACAGGGGGCGCGAACTGAAGCTTTCTTT
cdr3_aa: CASSLQGARTEAFF

j_call: TRBJ2-1
clone_size: -
d_call: -
v_call: TRBV12-2
cdr3_nt: TGTGCAAGTCGCTTAGGCGGGAGGGCGTACAATGAGCAGTTCTTC
cdr3_aa: CASRLGGRAYNEQFF

j_call: TRBJ2-3
clone_size: -
d_call: -
v_call: TRBV19
cdr3_nt: TGTGCCAGTAGTATAAGGGAACGCGCAGATACGCAGTATTTT
cdr3_aa: CASSIRERADTQYF

j_call: TRBJ2-7
clone_size: -
d_call: TRBD1
v_call: TRBV7-8
cdr3_nt: TGTGCCAGCAGCTTAGTCGAACAGGGGAATCACGAGCAGTACTTC
cdr3_aa: CASSLVEQGNHEQYF